Listed below are T cell receptor beta chains from one sample, sequenced in a study of T cells in Graves' hyperthyroidism and ophthalmopathy. TCRdb fed the multiplex PCR reads into MiXCR, producing one record per CDR3 protein. The sample includes about 400,000 distinct CDR3 sequences, 15% to 17% of them seen just once. Source material: blood. These receptors originate from a woman younger than 35 with Graves' hyperthyroidism. The CDR3 runs from the conserved cysteine through the conserved F or W. The D gene is left open where the match is weak. The size of a clone is reported for some rows only, either as once, few or many, or as a class for expanded clones.

d_gene: -
abundance: many
len: 13
j_gene: TRBJ1-4
v_gene: TRBV27
CDR3nt: TGTGCCACCAGGACCCCTTTTAATGAAAAACTGTTTTTT
CDR3aa: CATRTPFNEKLFF

d_gene: TRBD2
abundance: many
len: 13
j_gene: TRBJ2-5
v_gene: TRBV5-1
CDR3nt: TGCGCCAGCAGTCGGGAGGGACGAGAGACCCAGTACTTC
CDR3aa: CASSREGRETQYF

d_gene: TRBD1
abundance: many
len: 16
j_gene: TRBJ2-7
v_gene: TRBV27
CDR3nt: TGTGCCAGCAGTTTATACCGGGACAGGGGGCCCTACGAGCAGTACTTC
CDR3aa: CASSLYRDRGPYEQYF

d_gene: TRBD2
abundance: few
len: 16
j_gene: TRBJ2-7
v_gene: TRBV6-2/TRBV6-3
CDR3nt: TGTGCCAGCAGTTACTCGGGAGGTCTAGCGGGGAACGAGCAGTGCTTC
CDR3aa: CASSYSGGLAGNEQCF

d_gene: TRBD2
abundance: few
len: 15
j_gene: TRBJ2-1
v_gene: TRBV12-3/TRBV12-4
CDR3nt: TGTGCCAGCAGGGCGCCCGGGAGGCTTGGCGATGAGCAGTTCTTC
CDR3aa: CASRAPGRLGDEQFF

d_gene: -
abundance: -
len: 13
j_gene: TRBJ1-1
v_gene: TRBV20-1
CDR3nt: TGCAGTGCTCGTAGAAAAGCGGGAGGGGAAGCTTTCTTT
CDR3aa: CSARRKAGGEAFF

d_gene: -
abundance: many
len: 13
j_gene: TRBJ2-1
v_gene: TRBV7-3
CDR3nt: TGTGCCAGCAGCTCCTCGAGGTGGAATGAGCAGTTCTTC
CDR3aa: CASSSSRWNEQFF

d_gene: -
abundance: many
len: 14
j_gene: TRBJ2-1
v_gene: TRBV11-3
CDR3nt: TGTGCCAGCAGCTCGGAGGGCGGACGCGGTGAGCAGTTCTTC
CDR3aa: CASSSEGGRGEQFF

d_gene: TRBD1
abundance: many
len: 16
j_gene: TRBJ1-5
v_gene: TRBV19
CDR3nt: TGTGCCAGTAGTATATTGGGACAGGGTAATTATCAGCCCCAGCATTTT
CDR3aa: CASSILGQGNYQPQHF

d_gene: -
abundance: few
len: 13
j_gene: TRBJ1-6
v_gene: TRBV27
CDR3nt: TGTGCCAGCAGTTGGGAGGGGAGAAAGCCCCTCCACTTT
CDR3aa: CASSWEGRKPLHF

d_gene: -
abundance: few
len: 16
j_gene: TRBJ1-3
v_gene: TRBV19
CDR3nt: TGTGCCAGTAGTGCACGACAGACCCTCGGGGGAAACACCATATATTTT
CDR3aa: CASSARQTLGGNTIYF

d_gene: -
abundance: many
len: 13
j_gene: TRBJ1-2
v_gene: TRBV6-1
CDR3nt: TGTGCCAGCAGTGAACGACAGGATTCTGGCTACACCTTC
CDR3aa: CASSERQDSGYTF

d_gene: -
abundance: -
len: 12
j_gene: TRBJ2-7
v_gene: TRBV12-3/TRBV12-4
CDR3nt: TGTGCCAGCAGTTCCACCACCTTGGAGCAGTACTTC
CDR3aa: CASSSTTLEQYF

d_gene: -
abundance: many
len: 12
j_gene: TRBJ1-2
v_gene: TRBV12-5
CDR3nt: TGTGCTAGTGAAGGCGCTTCTTATGGCTACACCTTC
CDR3aa: CASEGASYGYTF

d_gene: -
abundance: many
len: 18
j_gene: TRBJ1-4
v_gene: TRBV2
CDR3nt: TGTGCCAGCAGTGAGCCTAAACAGGGAGGGAGTCCTAATGAAAAACTGTTTTTT
CDR3aa: CASSEPKQGGSPNEKLFF

d_gene: TRBD1
abundance: many
len: 13
j_gene: TRBJ1-2
v_gene: TRBV9
CDR3nt: TGTGCCAGCAGCGCCGGGACAGGGTATGGCTACACCTTC
CDR3aa: CASSAGTGYGYTF

d_gene: -
abundance: many
len: 21
j_gene: TRBJ2-3
v_gene: TRBV19
CDR3nt: TGTGCCAGTAGCCGAACATATTGGAGGCCCGAGGGAGGGGGGAGCACAGATACGCAGTATTTT
CDR3aa: CASSRTYWRPEGGGSTDTQYF

d_gene: TRBD1
abundance: few
len: 14
j_gene: TRBJ2-3
v_gene: TRBV20-1
CDR3nt: TGCAGTGCTAGAGAAAGCCTAGGGACAGGTGATCTGTATTTT
CDR3aa: CSARESLGTGDLYF

d_gene: TRBD1
abundance: many
len: 15
j_gene: TRBJ2-5
v_gene: TRBV24-1
CDR3nt: TGTGCCACCAGTGACCTCGGGACAGGGGAAGAGACCCAGTACTTC
CDR3aa: CATSDLGTGEETQYF

d_gene: -
abundance: many
len: 15
j_gene: TRBJ2-3
v_gene: TRBV9
CDR3nt: TGTGCCAGCAGCGTAGGCTGGGACGGTACAGATACGCAGTATTTT
CDR3aa: CASSVGWDGTDTQYF

d_gene: TRBD2
abundance: many
len: 14
j_gene: TRBJ2-2
v_gene: TRBV7-3
CDR3nt: TGTGCCAGCAGGGTAGCGGGAGTGACCGGGGAGCTGTTTTTT
CDR3aa: CASRVAGVTGELFF

d_gene: -
abundance: many
len: 14
j_gene: TRBJ1-4
v_gene: TRBV18
CDR3nt: TGTGCCAGCTCACCCGTGGAGGGTACCGAAAAACTGTTTTTT
CDR3aa: CASSPVEGTEKLFF

d_gene: TRBD1
abundance: many
len: 14
j_gene: TRBJ2-7
v_gene: TRBV6-1
CDR3nt: TGTGCCAGCACCTCGGACAGGGCTATCTACGAGCAGTACTTC
CDR3aa: CASTSDRAIYEQYF

d_gene: TRBD2
abundance: many
len: 19
j_gene: TRBJ2-1
v_gene: TRBV7-9
CDR3nt: TGTGCCAGCAGCTTACCATCTTGGCGGGGGGGTGTCAGTTACAATGAGCAGTTCTTC
CDR3aa: CASSLPSWRGGVSYNEQFF

d_gene: TRBD2
abundance: -
len: 15
j_gene: TRBJ2-1
v_gene: TRBV5-1
CDR3nt: TGCGCCAGCAGGGTAGCGGGAGGGCCCTACAATGAGCAGTTCTTC
CDR3aa: CASRVAGGPYNEQFF

d_gene: TRBD1
abundance: many
len: 15
j_gene: TRBJ1-1
v_gene: TRBV2
CDR3nt: TGTGCCAGCAGTGGGGGGGACAGTTTGAACACTGAAGCTTTCTTT
CDR3aa: CASSGGDSLNTEAFF

d_gene: TRBD1
abundance: many
len: 13
j_gene: TRBJ2-7
v_gene: TRBV20-1
CDR3nt: TGCAGTGCTGACCTTTCACAGGGGGACGAGCAGTACTTC
CDR3aa: CSADLSQGDEQYF

d_gene: TRBD2
abundance: -
len: 13
j_gene: TRBJ2-7
v_gene: TRBV5-1
CDR3nt: TGCGCCAGCAGCGGGACTAGCAACTACGAGCAGTACTTC
CDR3aa: CASSGTSNYEQYF

d_gene: -
abundance: few
len: 16
j_gene: TRBJ2-2
v_gene: TRBV5-1
CDR3nt: TGCGCCAGCAGCTTGGGGGGCCACTCGAACACCGGGGAGCTGTTTTTT
CDR3aa: CASSLGGHSNTGELFF

d_gene: -
abundance: -
len: 12
j_gene: TRBJ2-3
v_gene: TRBV6-2/TRBV6-3
CDR3nt: TGTGCCAGCGGGGGCCCGACAGATACGCAGTATTTT
CDR3aa: CASGGPTDTQYF

d_gene: TRBD1
abundance: many
len: 16
j_gene: TRBJ1-2
v_gene: TRBV24-1
CDR3nt: TGTGCCACCAGTGACTCCGGGACAGGGGACGGCTATGGCTACACCTTC
CDR3aa: CATSDSGTGDGYGYTF

d_gene: TRBD2
abundance: few
len: 15
j_gene: TRBJ2-5
v_gene: TRBV11-2
CDR3nt: TGTGCCAGCAGCCAGACTAGCGGGAGTAGAGAGACCCAGTACTTC
CDR3aa: CASSQTSGSRETQYF

d_gene: TRBD2
abundance: many
len: 16
j_gene: TRBJ2-7
v_gene: TRBV27
CDR3nt: TGTGCCAGCAGCCCCAACGTAGCGCGGGGGACCTACGAGCAGTACTTC
CDR3aa: CASSPNVARGTYEQYF

d_gene: -
abundance: many
len: 14
j_gene: TRBJ1-1
v_gene: TRBV14
CDR3nt: TGTGCCAGCAGCCACCTCAAGGGGCGGACTGAAGCTTTCTTT
CDR3aa: CASSHLKGRTEAFF

d_gene: -
abundance: many
len: 11
j_gene: TRBJ2-5
v_gene: TRBV20-1
CDR3nt: TGCAGTGCCCGAGGACCTGATACTCAGTACTTC
CDR3aa: CSARGPDTQYF

d_gene: -
abundance: -
len: 15
j_gene: TRBJ1-2
v_gene: TRBV28
CDR3nt: TGTGCCAGCAGTTCGGCAGGGACGGGGGAGGGGGGCTACACCTTC
CDR3aa: CASSSAGTGEGGYTF

d_gene: TRBD1
abundance: -
len: 13
j_gene: TRBJ2-5
v_gene: TRBV29-1
CDR3nt: TGCAGCGGGGGGGGACAGGGGAAGGAGACCCAGTACTTC
CDR3aa: CSGGGQGKETQYF

d_gene: -
abundance: many
len: 18
j_gene: TRBJ2-1
v_gene: TRBV7-9
CDR3nt: TGTGCCAGCAGCTCGAGATGGACAGGGCTAGCGGGGTATGGTGAGCAGTTCTTC
CDR3aa: CASSSRWTGLAGYGEQFF

d_gene: TRBD2
abundance: many
len: 14
j_gene: TRBJ2-5
v_gene: TRBV2
CDR3nt: TGTGCCAGCAGAGGACTAGCGGGAGTAGAGACCCAGTACTTC
CDR3aa: CASRGLAGVETQYF

d_gene: TRBD2
abundance: -
len: 16
j_gene: TRBJ2-1
v_gene: TRBV6-2/TRBV6-3
CDR3nt: TGTGCCAGCAGCCGCTCTATTAGCGGGAGGGGGAATGAGCAGTTCTTC
CDR3aa: CASSRSISGRGNEQFF

d_gene: -
abundance: many
len: 14
j_gene: TRBJ2-3
v_gene: TRBV7-9
CDR3nt: TGTGCCAGCAGCTTAGGGGGGACCACAGATACGCAGTATTTT
CDR3aa: CASSLGGTTDTQYF

d_gene: -
abundance: -
len: 13
j_gene: TRBJ1-2
v_gene: TRBV9
CDR3nt: TGTGCCAGCAGCGGGGGAGAAGACTATGGCTACACCTTC
CDR3aa: CASSGGEDYGYTF

d_gene: -
abundance: many
len: 13
j_gene: TRBJ1-2
v_gene: TRBV12-3/TRBV12-4
CDR3nt: TGTGCCAGCAGTTTAGGCGCTAACTATGGCTACACCTTC
CDR3aa: CASSLGANYGYTF

d_gene: TRBD2
abundance: -
len: 14
j_gene: TRBJ2-1
v_gene: TRBV15
CDR3nt: TGTGCCACCAGCAGAGATGCAGCGGGAAATGAGCAGTTCTTC
CDR3aa: CATSRDAAGNEQFF

d_gene: -
abundance: -
len: 14
j_gene: TRBJ1-5
v_gene: TRBV24-1
CDR3nt: TGTGCCACCAGTGATTGGGACAGCAATCAGCCCCAGCATTTT
CDR3aa: CATSDWDSNQPQHF

d_gene: TRBD1
abundance: many
len: 13
j_gene: TRBJ1-1
v_gene: TRBV20-1
CDR3nt: TGCAGTGCTAGGGAAGACAGGGACACTGAAGCTTTCTTT
CDR3aa: CSAREDRDTEAFF

d_gene: TRBD1
abundance: many
len: 16
j_gene: TRBJ2-1
v_gene: TRBV6-5
CDR3nt: TGTGCCAGCAGTTACCCGGGACAGCAAATCTACAATGAGCAGTTCTTC
CDR3aa: CASSYPGQQIYNEQFF

d_gene: TRBD2
abundance: many
len: 14
j_gene: TRBJ2-7
v_gene: TRBV30
CDR3nt: TGTGCCTGGAGTGTAACTCTGCCTAGCGGGGAGCAGTACTTC
CDR3aa: CAWSVTLPSGEQYF

d_gene: TRBD1
abundance: -
len: 15
j_gene: TRBJ2-1
v_gene: TRBV2
CDR3nt: TGTGCCAGCAGTGAACAGGGGGCTAGCGTGACTGAGCAGTTCTTC
CDR3aa: CASSEQGASVTEQFF

d_gene: -
abundance: few
len: 13
j_gene: TRBJ2-1
v_gene: TRBV20-1
CDR3nt: TGCAGTGCTTCCGTGGGGGGCTACAATGAGCAGTTCTTC
CDR3aa: CSASVGGYNEQFF

d_gene: -
abundance: -
len: 13
j_gene: TRBJ2-7
v_gene: TRBV3-1
CDR3nt: TGTGCCAGCAGCCCTCAATACAGGGATGAGCAGTACTTC
CDR3aa: CASSPQYRDEQYF

d_gene: -
abundance: few
len: 14
j_gene: TRBJ2-2
v_gene: TRBV7-3
CDR3nt: TGTGCCAGCAGCCGTTCCCCGAACACCGGGGAGCTGTTTTTT
CDR3aa: CASSRSPNTGELFF

d_gene: TRBD2
abundance: many
len: 13
j_gene: TRBJ2-1
v_gene: TRBV30
CDR3nt: TGTGCCTGGTCTAGCGGGAGTATCTATGAGCAGTTCTTC
CDR3aa: CAWSSGSIYEQFF

d_gene: TRBD1
abundance: few
len: 14
j_gene: TRBJ2-1
v_gene: TRBV5-1
CDR3nt: TGCGCCAGCATGTACGGGACAGCCTACAATGAGCAGTTCTTC
CDR3aa: CASMYGTAYNEQFF

d_gene: -
abundance: few
len: 14
j_gene: TRBJ1-6
v_gene: TRBV10-3
CDR3nt: TGTGCCACCCGTGGCGGCTCCTATAATTCACCCCTCCACTTT
CDR3aa: CATRGGSYNSPLHF

d_gene: -
abundance: -
len: 13
j_gene: TRBJ2-1
v_gene: TRBV29-1
CDR3nt: TGCAGCGTTGAAGTTACGGCTGACAATGAGCAGTTCTTC
CDR3aa: CSVEVTADNEQFF

d_gene: -
abundance: many
len: 16
j_gene: TRBJ2-7
v_gene: TRBV7-9
CDR3nt: TGTGCCAGCAGCTTAGGATACGGCAGGGTATTCGCCGAGCAGTACTTC
CDR3aa: CASSLGYGRVFAEQYF